This T cell receptor (beta chain) was captured in a study of cytomegalovirus exposure and HLA in healthy donors. About the study: Later, an analysis reported that the 130 or so validation repertoires had used the same platform as the roughly 660 first-cohort repertoires.

Measured with immunoSEQ multiplex PCR; TCRdb has only the in-frame clones, and not every one. The sample has more than 20,000 clones; about 97% are singletons. To note about this clone: Its target is unknown.

Study-wide results and limits: Within the 100 to 150 validation repertoires, first-cohort TCR clusters tended to co-occur, according to a later analysis.

The CDR3 totals 14 residues. The V gene's germline CDR1 is LNHDA and CDR2 SQIVND (reference sequence). The V gene lost 2 bases and the J gene lost 4 bases, with 9 bases spanning the gap. The V gene is TRBV19, the J gene TRBJ1-5; D remains unclear. The source is a man aged 25-45 years in good health and CMV-seropositive. Sequenced material: PBMCs. The CDR3 loop is CASSISYQNQPQHF. CDR3 sequence (DNA): TGTGCCAGTAGTATATCGTACCAGAATCAGCCCCAGCATTTT.